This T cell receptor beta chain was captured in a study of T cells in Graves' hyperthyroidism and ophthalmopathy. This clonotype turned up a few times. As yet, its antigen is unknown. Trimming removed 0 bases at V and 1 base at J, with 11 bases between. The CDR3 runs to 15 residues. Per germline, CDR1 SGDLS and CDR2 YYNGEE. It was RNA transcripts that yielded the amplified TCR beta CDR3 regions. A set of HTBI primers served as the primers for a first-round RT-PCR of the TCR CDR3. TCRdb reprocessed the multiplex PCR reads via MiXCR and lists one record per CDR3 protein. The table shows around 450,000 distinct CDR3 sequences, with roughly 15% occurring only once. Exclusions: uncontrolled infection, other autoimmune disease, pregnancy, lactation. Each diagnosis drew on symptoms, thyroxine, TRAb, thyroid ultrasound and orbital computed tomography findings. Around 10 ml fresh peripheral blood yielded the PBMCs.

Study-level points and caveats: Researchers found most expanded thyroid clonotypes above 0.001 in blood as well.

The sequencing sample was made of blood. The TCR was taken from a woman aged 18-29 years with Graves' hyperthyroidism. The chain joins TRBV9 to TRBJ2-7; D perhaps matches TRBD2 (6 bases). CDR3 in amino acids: CASSVGGLPSYEQYF. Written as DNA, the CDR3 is TGTGCCAGCAGCGTAGGGGGACTTCCTTCCTACGAGCAGTACTTC.